These 23 T cell receptor beta chains were sequenced from one sample in a study of T cell responses to AZD1222 COVID-19 vaccine. Libraries were prepared by immunoSEQ multiplex PCR; TCRdb keeps only in-frame clonotypes and omits some of them. The repertoire holds about 120,000 clones, with more than 75% as singletons. The material was peripheral blood, obtained on day 0 of AZD1222 vaccination. These receptor sequences come from an adult in good health.

Only one count was recorded for this clone. The chain employs TRBV5-1 and TRBJ1-2, with 7 bases aligning to TRBD1. V was clipped by 0 bases and J by 0 bases; unmatched bases: 2. The CDR3 length is 15 residues. CDR1 is SGHRS and CDR2 is YFSETQ in the germline V gene. This CDR3 is CASSLGDSPNYGYTF. In nucleotides, the CDR3 is TGCGCCAGCAGCTTGGGGGACAGTCCTAACTATGGCTACACCTTC.

The rearrangement joins TRBV15 to TRBJ2-7; TRBD1 might be the D (6 bases). The CDR3 has 13 amino acids. V was clipped by 4 bases and J by 3 bases, with 10 bases between them. Germline CDR1 and CDR2: LNHNV and YYDKDF (reference sequence). Written as DNA, the CDR3 is TGTGCCACCAGCACCTCGGACAGCTACGAGCAGTACTTC. This codes for CATSTSDSYEQYF.

The CDR3 sequence: CASSWGSGTGETQYF. CDR3 DNA: TGTGCCAGCTCCTGGGGATCCGGGACAGGAGAGACCCAGTACTTC. The gene calls are TRBV19 and TRBJ2-5; 8 bases line up with TRBD1. In germline, CDR1 is LNHDA, CDR2 SQIVND (reference sequence). Trimming at V came to 9 bases and at J to 4 bases, leaving 13 bases not matched to a gene. The CDR3 is made up of 15 amino acids. The whole variable domain, remainder taken from reference TRBV19 and TRBJ2-5, is DGGITQSPKYLFRKEGQNVTLSCEQNLNHDAMYWYRQDPGQGLRLIYYSQIVNDFQKGDIAEGYSVSREKKESFPLTVTSAQKNPTAFYLCASSWGSGTGETQYFGPGTRLLVL.

V gene TRBV2 combines with J gene TRBJ2-7; 8 bases align to TRBD1. The trim removed 3 bases at V and 5 bases at J, leaving 9 bases unmatched. Germline V gene lookup returns CDR1 SNHLY and CDR2 FYNNEI. This CDR3 spans 15 amino acids. CDR3 sequence reads: CASSEMRQGTNEQYF. DNA for the CDR3: TGTGCCAGCAGTGAGATGAGACAGGGGACGAACGAGCAGTACTTC.

The rearrangement joins TRBV9 to TRBJ2-2; 10 positions agree with TRBD2. V lost 0 bases, J lost 3 bases, and 2 bases stayed unmatched. This CDR3 is 16 amino acids long. CDR1 is SGDLS and CDR2 is YYNGEE in the germline V gene. This chain's CDR3 is CASSVVAGGYTGELFF. CDR3 sequence (DNA): TGTGCCAGCAGCGTAGTAGCGGGGGGATACACCGGGGAGCTGTTTTTT.

The V and J genes are TRBV7-2 and TRBJ1-5, with TRBD1 as a possible D gene (5 bases). The CDR3 covers 16 residues. Between the trimmed V and J ends, which lost 6 bases and 0 bases, there was a span of 15 bases. From germline, CDR1 is SGHTA and CDR2 FQGNSA. This CDR3 is CASSWSWGFSNQPQHF. The CDR3 DNA reads TGTGCCAGCAGTTGGAGCTGGGGCTTTAGCAATCAGCCCCAGCATTTT.

By share, this clone counts as medium-sized. The chain couples TRBV10-2 to TRBJ2-7; 9 bases align to TRBD1. Germline CDR1 is WSHSY and CDR2 is SAAADI. The ends lost 3 bases at V and 7 bases at J; junction bases unmatched: 7. This CDR3 is built from 14 residues. In DNA, the CDR3 is TGCGCCAGCAGTGAACGGGACAGGGAAGATGAGCAGTACTTC. Translation: CASSERDREDEQYF.

The gene calls are TRBV28 and TRBJ1-1; TRBD1 matches 9 bases. The V gene's germline CDR1 is MDHEN and CDR2 SYDVKM. The V and J ends lost 6 bases and 4 bases, in that order; junction bases with no gene match: 6. The CDR3 totals 14 residues. DNA of the CDR3: TGTGCCAGCAGCAGACAGGGGGAGGGCACTGAAGCTTTCTTT. It translates to CASSRQGEGTEAFF.

The rearrangement joins TRBV5-8 to TRBJ1-5; 7 bases are shared with TRBD1. CDR1 SGHTS and CDR2 YDEGEE come from the germline V gene. CDR3 size: 15 residues. The junction had 8 bases not matched to a gene; V was cut back by 3 bases and J by 5 bases. CDR3 sequence: CASSWPGQIDQPQHF. Here the CDR3 DNA reads TGTGCCAGCAGCTGGCCGGGACAGATAGATCAGCCCCAGCATTTT.

The chain carries TRBV30 and TRBJ2-2; 8 bases are shared with TRBD2. V lost 2 bases to trimming and J lost 6 bases; unmatched junction nucleotides: 8. The CDR3 runs 15 residues. Per the germline V gene, CDR1 is GTSNPN and CDR2 is SVGIG (reference sequence). The CDR3 is CAWSWVQRESGELFF. In DNA, the CDR3 is TGTGCCTGGAGTTGGGTCCAGCGGGAGTCCGGGGAGCTGTTTTTT.

The V and J genes are TRBV6-1 and TRBJ2-7; 11 bases line up with TRBD1. Trimming at V came to 0 bases and at J to 6 bases, leaving 4 bases not matched to a gene. In germline, CDR1 is MNHNS, CDR2 SASEGT. The CDR3 length is 15 residues. CDR3 sequence reads: CASSEAAGTGGEQYF. The CDR3 nucleotides are TGTGCCAGCAGTGAAGCAGCCGGGACAGGGGGCGAGCAGTACTTC.

This rearrangement joins TRBV5-1 to TRBJ2-7; D is perhaps TRBD1 (6 bases). Germline CDR1 and CDR2: SGHRS and YFSETQ. V shed 4 bases and J shed 7 bases, with 24 bases lying between them. This CDR3 spans 16 amino acids. Here the CDR3 DNA reads TGCGCCAGCAGCCCGTCAGGGGTGGGGGCGCTGGGGGAGCAGTACTTC. This encodes CASSPSGVGALGEQYF.

The V call is TRBV28, the J call TRBJ1-2; TRBD1 agrees at 7 bases. Germline V gives CDR1 MDHEN, CDR2 SYDVKM. There are 14 residues in the CDR3. V trimming: 5 bases; J trimming: 4 bases; junction bases outside the gene matches: 7. CDR3 residues: CASSGDRARYGYTF. DNA of the CDR3: TGTGCCAGCAGTGGGGACAGAGCACGCTATGGCTACACCTTC.

V and J are TRBV6-1 and TRBJ2-2, with 7 positions matching TRBD2. Germline CDR1 is MNHNS and CDR2 is SASEGT. CDR3 length: 14 amino acids. Trimming removed 0 bases from V and 6 bases from J; junction bases left unmatched: 1. The CDR3 is CASSEAGGSGELFF. The CDR3, as DNA: TGTGCCAGCAGTGAAGCGGGAGGGTCCGGGGAGCTGTTTTTT.

This clone was seen a single time. The V call is TRBV6-5, the J call TRBJ1-1; D is unresolved. The ends were cut back, 11 bases at V and 1 base at J, with 14 bases in the middle. The germline V gene encodes CDR1 MNHEY and CDR2 SVGAGI. CDR3 size: 13 residues. CDR3 DNA sequence: TGTGCCTCCCCAGACACACAGAACACTGAAGCTTTCTTT. Translation gives CASPDTQNTEAFF.

V and J are TRBV28 and TRBJ1-6; D possibly corresponds to TRBD1 (5 bases). V dropped 6 bases and J dropped 0 bases, with 9 bases sitting between them. Germline CDR1 reads MDHEN; CDR2 reads SYDVKM. This CDR3 is built from 15 residues. As DNA, the CDR3 is TGTGCCAGCAGGGGGCGGAGCTCCTATAATTCACCCCTCCACTTT. Its translation is CASRGRSSYNSPLHF.

The rearrangement uses TRBV11-2 and TRBJ1-5, with D perhaps matching TRBD1 (6 bases). There are 15 residues in the CDR3. Between the trimmed V and J ends, which lost 1 base and 4 bases, there was a span of 11 bases. From germline, CDR1 is SGHAT and CDR2 FQNNGV. In DNA form, the CDR3 reads TGTGCCAGCAGCTTAGGTAGGGGGGGAAATCAGCCCCAGCATTTT. It yields the protein CASSLGRGGNQPQHF.

The rearrangement links TRBV13 to TRBJ2-5; a weak D match, TRBD1 (8 bases). The CDR3 consists of 13 residues. Germline assignment: CDR1 PRHDT and CDR2 FYEKMQ (reference sequence). V gave up 7 bases and J gave up 2 bases, with 11 bases separating them. As DNA, the CDR3 is TGTGCCAGCAACAGGGGGGGTCAAGAGACCCAGTACTTC. Protein: CASNRGGQETQYF.

The chain links TRBV6-5 to TRBJ1-1; D remains unclear. Trimming stripped 2 bases from V and 11 bases from J, with 9 bases between. This CDR3 region has 11 residues. Germline V CDR1 and CDR2: MNHEY, SVGAGI. CDR3 coding DNA: TGTGCCAGCAGTTACCCCGGAGGGGCTTTCTTT. Its translation: CASSYPGGAFF.

This chain uses TRBV2 with TRBJ1-1, with no clear D. The CDR3 loop spans 15 amino acids. CDR1 is SNHLY and CDR2 is FYNNEI in the germline V gene. Between the trimmed V and J ends, which lost 7 bases and 2 bases, there was a span of 17 bases. The chain's CDR3 is CASIKIPAFNTEAFF. CDR3 DNA: TGTGCCAGCATCAAGATTCCCGCCTTCAACACTGAAGCTTTCTTT.

The chain recombines TRBV4-1 with TRBJ1-2; possibly TRBD1 for D (5 bases). V dropped 2 bases and J dropped 8 bases, with 21 bases sitting between them. This CDR3 has 16 amino acids. Germline V CDR1 and CDR2: MGHRA, YSYEKL. CDR3 sequence reads: CASSQPLIGQGRGYTF. For the CDR3, the DNA is TGCGCCAGCAGCCAACCTCTTATTGGGCAGGGCCGAGGCTACACCTTC.

The rearrangement joins TRBV3-1 (or the pseudogene TRBV3-2) to TRBJ1-2; D is perhaps TRBD1 (5 bases). V lost 3 bases and J lost 8, with 13 bases in between. Germline loops: CDR1 LGHDT, CDR2 YNNKEL (reference sequence). The CDR3 has 13 residues. In DNA, the CDR3 is TGTGCCAGCAGCCAGCTGGGGACGGAGGGCTACACCTTC. It codes for CASSQLGTEGYTF.

This chain links TRBV10-3 with TRBJ1-1, with D possibly matching TRBD1 (6 bases). The CDR3 is 14 residues long. CDR1 and CDR2 from the germline V gene are ENHRY and SYGVKD. The germline V and J ends were trimmed by 10 bases and 1 base, with 16 bases remaining between them. The CDR3 bases are TGTGCCACCCGGGCCGGGACACAGAACACTGAAGCTTTCTTT. Translation gives CATRAGTQNTEAFF.